This TCR beta chain stems from a study of identical twins. Per the germline V gene, CDR1 is SGHRS and CDR2 is YFSETQ. Trimming left V 4 bases short and J 2 bases short, with 20 bases between. There are 17 residues in the CDR3. A universal primer site was incorporated via template switching, and the cDNA contained unique molecular identifiers. Each CDR3 protein gets one entry after TCRdb re-called the 5' RACE reads with MiXCR. This sample carries around 280,000 distinct CDR3 sequences, approximately 8.5% of them seen once, and the ten largest clones take less than 2.5%. This sample was also put to use in a study of yellow fever vaccine responses in identical twins.

The rearrangement uses TRBV5-1 and TRBJ2-3; tentatively, D is TRBD2 (6 bases). Sequencing was carried out using memory (CD45RO+) T cells sorted from blood. This receptor was identified in a woman aged 18-35 years in good health. The DNA for the CDR3 is TGCGCCAGCAGCATCGGGGCGGGGCGGGGATCCACAGATACGCAGTATTTT. Its protein is CASSIGAGRGSTDTQYF.